A single sample is the source of the 26 T cell receptor beta chains below, sequenced in a study of control samples from healthy donors and cancer patients. Generated by immunoSEQ multiplex PCR, the TCRdb table keeps only in-frame clones and is missing some. The sample lists around 140,000 clones, around nine tenths occurring once. Material: PBMCs. The receptors were gathered from a man aged 50 to 59 with head and neck cancer.

The chain has TRBV2 and TRBJ1-5; the D is unclear. In germline, CDR1 is SNHLY, CDR2 FYNNEI. V was cut by 6 bases and J by 6 bases, with 15 bases left in between. The length of the CDR3 is 14 residues. CDR3 loop: CASSVLSPGQPQHF. In DNA form, the CDR3 reads TGTGCCAGCAGCGTTCTCAGTCCGGGTCAGCCCCAGCATTTT.

Notes on this clone: The junction does not match germline at one end; this may be a read error. The V call is TRBV14, the J call TRBJ1-2, with D hard to call. The CDR3 has 15 residues. Germline CDR1 reads SGHDN; CDR2 reads FVKESK. The CDR3 sequence is CASSQEAGTNYGYTF. DNA of the CDR3: TGTGCCAGCAGCCAAGAGGCCGGAACTAATTATGGCTACACCTTC.

J is TRBJ2-2 and V is TRBV6-6, with a tentative D call TRBD2 (6 bases). V was trimmed by 10 bases and J by 4 bases, leaving 16 bases between them. Germline V gene sequence: CDR1 MNHNY, CDR2 SVGAGI (reference sequence). The CDR3 loop spans 14 amino acids. The CDR3 DNA is TGTGCCACCAACCCTCCGGAGGGCACCGGGGAGCTGTTTTTT. Its protein is CATNPPEGTGELFF.

This chain connects TRBV5-1 to TRBJ2-7, with TRBD2 identical over 7 bases. The trim removed 6 bases at V and 4 bases at J, leaving 10 bases unmatched. The CDR3 is made up of 14 amino acids. Germline V gene sequence: CDR1 SGHRS, CDR2 YFSETQ. As DNA, the CDR3 is TGCGCCAGCATGGTCAGCGGGGCATCTTACGAGCAGTACTTC. Amino acid sequence: CASMVSGASYEQYF.

The V gene is TRBV15, the J gene TRBJ2-1; 8 positions agree with TRBD1. With 0 bases clipped from V and 7 bases from J, the junction kept 2 bases outside the gene matches. The germline gives CDR1 LNHNV, CDR2 YYDKDF (reference sequence). The CDR3 contains 14 residues. CDR3 sequence: CATSRDRGRNEQFF. Here the CDR3 DNA reads TGTGCCACCAGCAGAGACAGGGGGCGGAATGAGCAGTTCTTC.

The rearrangement joins TRBV5-4 to TRBJ2-2; TRBD2 is a possible D gene (5 bases). The CDR3 has 15 amino acids. CDR1 is SGHNT and CDR2 is YYREEE in the germline V gene (reference sequence). Trimming cost V 5 bases and J 0 bases, with 11 bases left between them. CDR3 sequence: CASRSGNPNTGELFF. In DNA, the CDR3 is TGTGCCAGCAGGTCCGGGAACCCGAACACCGGGGAGCTGTTTTTT.

The J gene is TRBJ1-1, the V gene TRBV18, with TRBD1 as a possible D gene (5 bases). V lost 3 bases, J lost 1 base, and 12 bases lay in between. The germline CDR1 and CDR2 sequences are KGHSH and LQKENI. CDR3 size: 15 residues. The CDR3 reads CASSPREQGNTEAFF. The CDR3 bases are TGTGCCAGCTCACCTCGCGAGCAGGGGAACACTGAAGCTTTCTTT.

CDR3 coding DNA: TGTGCCAGCAGCCTCGCAGGGTATGACACTGAAGCTTTCTTT. Translation: CASSLAGYDTEAFF. This sequence joins TRBV11-2 and TRBJ1-1, with a possible D match to TRBD1 (5 bases). Germline CDR1 reads SGHAT; CDR2 reads FQNNGV. Trimming stripped 5 bases from V and 3 bases from J, with 13 bases between. The CDR3 runs to 14 residues.

The chain has TRBV11-2 and TRBJ1-1; TRBD1 is a possible D gene (5 bases). Germline V gene lookup returns CDR1 SGHAT and CDR2 FQNNGV. V lost 0 bases and J lost 3, with 8 bases in between. This CDR3 has 14 residues. The CDR3 region is CASSLDGGYTEAFF. Written as DNA, the CDR3 is TGTGCCAGCAGCTTAGATGGGGGGTACACTGAAGCTTTCTTT. The full variable domain, in which reference TRBV11-2 and TRBJ1-1 provide the parts outside the CDR3, is EAGVAQSPRYKIIEKRQSVAFWCNPISGHATLYWYQQILGQGPKLLIQFQNNGVVDDSQLPKDRFSAERLKGVDSTLKIQPAKLEDSAVYLCASSLDGGYTEAFFGQGTRLTVV.

The CDR3 sequence: CASSRSRISYNEQFF. DNA of the CDR3: TGTGCCAGCAGCCGGTCGCGGATTTCCTACAATGAGCAGTTCTTC. The J gene is TRBJ2-1, the V gene TRBV5-4; D not certain. V lost 4 bases and J 1 base, leaving 12 bases between the germline ends. CDR3 length equals 15 residues. CDR1 and CDR2 from the germline V gene are SGHNT and YYREEE (reference sequence).

V is TRBV19 and J is TRBJ1-1; D is uncertain. The germline CDR1 and CDR2 sequences are LNHDA and SQIVND (reference sequence). This CDR3 has 15 amino acids. V gave up 1 base and J gave up 1 base, with 10 bases separating them. CDR3: CASSIGRRQNTEAFF. Here the CDR3 DNA reads TGTGCCAGTAGTATAGGGCGGCGACAGAACACTGAAGCTTTCTTT.

The chain carries TRBV10-2 and TRBJ1-1; tentative D call: TRBD1 (5 bases). The CDR3 totals 14 residues. Trimming removed 3 bases at V and 1 base at J, with 9 bases between. Germline CDR1 WSHSY, CDR2 SAAADI. CDR3: CASSEQVRNTEAFF. CDR3 bases: TGCGCCAGCAGTGAACAGGTCAGGAACACTGAAGCTTTCTTT.

This chain connects TRBV6-5 to TRBJ1-2, with 7 bases aligning to TRBD1. Germline CDR1 reads MNHEY; CDR2 reads SVGAGI. V lost 6 bases, J lost 3 bases, and 7 bases stayed unmatched. CDR3 length: 14 amino acids. The CDR3 here is CASSPDRADYGYTF. DNA of the CDR3: TGTGCCAGCAGCCCCGACAGGGCCGACTATGGCTACACCTTC.

The CDR3 protein is CSATHTGHEQFF. The CDR3 DNA is TGCAGCGCTACGCATACAGGGCATGAGCAGTTCTTC. The genes are TRBV29-1 and TRBJ2-1; D possibly corresponds to TRBD1 (6 bases). Germline V gives CDR1 SQVTM, CDR2 ANQGSEA. V lost 7 bases and J lost 8, with 15 bases in between. This CDR3 contains 12 residues.

This clone showed up just a few times. The V call is TRBV21-1, the J call TRBJ2-7; TRBD2, the table's D call, was not compared with the DNA. TRBV21-1 is a known pseudogene. The CDR3 length is 18 residues. The chain's CDR3 is CASSRRTDSLAGVGEQYF. The CDR3 nucleotides are TGTGCCAGCAGCCGACGGACAGATAGCCTAGCGGGAGTGGGGGAGCAGTACTTC.

The genes are TRBV28 and TRBJ1-5; D uncertain. The germline CDR1 and CDR2 sequences are MDHEN and SYDVKM. With 5 bases removed from V and 7 bases from J, the gap between germline ends came to 6 bases. This CDR3 region has 11 residues. The CDR3 sequence is CASSRRQPQHF. As DNA, the CDR3 is TGTGCCAGCAGTCGGCGGCAGCCCCAGCATTTT.

The chain has TRBV7-9 and TRBJ2-3; D may correspond to TRBD1 or TRBD2 (5 bases each). The V gene lost 1 base and the J gene lost 5 bases, with 19 bases spanning the gap. In germline, CDR1 is SEHNR, CDR2 FQNEAQ (reference sequence). This CDR3 is built from 17 residues. CDR3 amino acids: CASSLGGWTLIGDTQYF. The CDR3 bases are TGTGCCAGCAGCTTAGGGGGGTGGACCCTAATTGGAGATACGCAGTATTTT. Full variable domain (rest looked up from reference TRBV7-9 and TRBJ2-3): DTGVSQNPRHKITKRGQNVTFRCDPISEHNRLYWYRQTLGQGPEFLTYFQNEAQLEKSRLLSDRFSAERPKGSFSTLEIQRTEQGDSAMYLCASSLGGWTLIGDTQYFGPGTRLTVL.

The gene calls are TRBV18 and TRBJ2-1; D might be TRBD1 (5 bases). Trimming shortened V by 5 bases and J by 3 bases, and 20 bases separated the two germline ends. The length of the CDR3 is 17 residues. Germline CDR1 and CDR2: KGHSH and LQKENI. CDR3 nucleotides: TGTGCCAGCTCATCATCAAGCGCAGGGAACTACTACAATGAGCAGTTCTTC. This codes for CASSSSSAGNYYNEQFF.

The sample holds one count of this clone. The V gene is TRBV20-1, the J gene TRBJ1-5; D not certain. This CDR3 has 11 amino acids. The V gene's germline CDR1 is DFQATT and CDR2 SNEGSKA (reference sequence). V was cut by 6 bases and J by 9 bases, with 12 bases left in between. The CDR3 is CSAKESGPQHF. The CDR3 DNA reads as TGCAGTGCGAAAGAATCGGGGCCCCAGCATTTT.

The chain links TRBV5-8 to TRBJ1-5, with D unclear. This CDR3 spans 17 amino acids. Germline assignment: CDR1 SGHTS and CDR2 YDEGEE. V lost 4 bases, J lost 1 base, and 18 bases lay in between. The CDR3 DNA sequence: TGTGCCAGCAGCAGACCGGGATCCTCAAGGAGCAATCAGCCCCAGCATTTT. Translated: CASSRPGSSRSNQPQHF. Full variable domain (outside the CDR3, taken from reference TRBV5-8 and TRBJ1-5): EAGVTQSPTHLIKTRGQQATLRCSPISGHTSVYWYQQALGLGLQFLLWYDEGEERNRGNFPPRFSGRQFPNYSSELNVNALELEDSALYLCASSRPGSSRSNQPQHFGDGTRLSIL.

The CDR3 bases are TGTGCCAGTAGTATCTCTCGGGTTACCACCGGGGAGCTGTTTTTT. Protein sequence: CASSISRVTTGELFF. The V gene is TRBV19, the J gene TRBJ2-2; no clear D. CDR3 length equals 15 residues. V was pared by 3 bases and J by 4 bases, with 12 bases between. The germline gives CDR1 LNHDA, CDR2 SQIVND (reference sequence). The full variable domain, with the rest looked up from reference TRBV19 and TRBJ2-2, is DGGITQSPKYLFRKEGQNVTLSCEQNLNHDAMYWYRQDPGQGLRLIYYSQIVNDFQKGDIAEGYSVSREKKESFPLTVTSAQKNPTAFYLCASSISRVTTGELFFGEGSRLTVL.

This chain links TRBV27 with TRBJ2-5; 15 bases are a match to TRBD2. This CDR3 region has 19 residues. The germline CDR1 and CDR2 sequences are MNHEY and SMNVEV (reference sequence). J gave up 2 bases and V 4 bases, and 11 bases lay outside the gene matches. As DNA, the CDR3 is TGTGCCAGCAGTTCCTACCGGGGGACTAGCGGGGGGCTACAAGAGACCCAGTACTTC. Its translation is CASSSYRGTSGGLQETQYF.

The genes are TRBV5-1 and TRBJ2-7; D is perhaps TRBD2 (6 bases). With 1 base removed from V and 2 bases from J, the gap between germline ends came to 16 bases. CDR3 length: 16 amino acids. Germline V gives CDR1 SGHRS, CDR2 YFSETQ. This chain's CDR3 is CASSLQGGTPTYEQYF. The CDR3 coding sequence is TGCGCCAGCAGCTTGCAAGGAGGGACGCCAACCTACGAGCAGTACTTC.

This clone was seen once. The chain is built from TRBV6-1 and TRBJ2-1; TRBD2 aligns across 11 bases. The CDR3 sequence is 18 residues long. From germline, CDR1 is MNHNS and CDR2 SASEGT. V dropped 4 bases and J dropped 6; count of bases not matched to a gene: 14. CDR3 sequence reads: CASSVRLAGSTGANEQFF. The CDR3 DNA follows: TGTGCCAGCAGTGTTCGACTAGCGGGGTCCACGGGGGCCAATGAGCAGTTCTTC.

V is TRBV19 and J is TRBJ1-5, with 8 bases fitting TRBD1. The germline V gene encodes CDR1 LNHDA and CDR2 SQIVND (reference sequence). Unmatched junction bases numbered 14, after V lost 7 bases and J lost 3 bases. The CDR3 sequence is 17 residues long. This chain's CDR3 is CASTLTGQGRPNQPQHF. The CDR3 nucleotides are TGTGCCAGTACCCTAACTGGACAGGGTCGGCCCAATCAGCCCCAGCATTTT.

The V gene is TRBV2, the J gene TRBJ2-5; D call uncertain. Germline V gene lookup returns CDR1 SNHLY and CDR2 FYNNEI. Trimming removed 2 bases at V and 5 bases at J, with 9 bases between. CDR3 size: 13 residues. The CDR3 sequence: CASSEYGLETQYF. The DNA of the CDR3 is TGTGCCAGCAGTGAATACGGCCTCGAGACCCAGTACTTC.